The 25 T cell receptor beta chains below come from one sample, sequenced in a study of cytomegalovirus exposure and HLA in healthy donors. A multiplex PCR was run with 60 Vbeta primers and 13 Jbeta primers. Method: immunoSEQ multiplex PCR; TCRdb's copy keeps in-frame clones and lacks some. This table holds around 150,000 clones, roughly 80% found once. Sequenced sample: PBMCs. The receptors shown here come from a female donor in good health and CMV-seronegative.

The chain employs TRBV11-2 and TRBJ1-6, with a weak D call TRBD1 (5 bases). V dropped 0 bases and J dropped 8 bases, with 11 bases sitting between them. Germline V gene sequence: CDR1 SGHAT, CDR2 FQNNGV. The length of the CDR3 is 15 residues. CDR3 bases: TGTGCCAGCAGCTTAGAGGGGCCAAGAGATTCACCCCTCCACTTT. Amino acid sequence: CASSLEGPRDSPLHF.

The CDR3: CASSLAGLGRTDTQYF. As DNA, the CDR3 is TGCGCCAGCAGCTTGGCCGGACTAGGCCGCACAGATACGCAGTATTTT. The chain is built from TRBV5-1 and TRBJ2-3; 7 bases align to TRBD2. Germline V gene data show CDR1 as SGHRS and CDR2 as YFSETQ. V dropped 0 bases and J dropped 1; count of bases not matched to a gene: 5. The CDR3 is 16 amino acids. Together with reference TRBV5-1 and TRBJ2-3, the CDR3 gives the full variable domain: KAGVTQTPRYLIKTRGQQVTLSCSPISGHRSVSWYQQTPGQGLQFLFEYFSETQRNKGNFPGRFSGRQFSNSRSEMNVSTLELGDSALYLCASSLAGLGRTDTQYFGPGTRLTVL.

The DNA for the CDR3 is TGCAGCGTTGGGCAGGGCCTCTATGGCTACACCTTC. This sequence encodes CSVGQGLYGYTF. V is TRBV29-1 and J is TRBJ1-2, with a possible D match to TRBD1 (5 bases). This CDR3 spans 12 amino acids. The germline V gene encodes CDR1 SQVTM and CDR2 ANQGSEA. The ends were cut back, 4 bases at V and 4 bases at J, with 10 bases in the middle.

The gene calls are TRBV7-6 and TRBJ1-1; D unresolved. The germline gives CDR1 SGHVS, CDR2 FNYEAQ. CDR3 size: 14 residues. The V end was cut by 1 base, the J end by 1 base, with 7 bases between. The CDR3 DNA sequence: TGTGCCAGCAGCTTAGGGAGCTGGAACACTGAAGCTTTCTTT. Translation: CASSLGSWNTEAFF.

This clone appeared once. The chain is built from TRBV19 and TRBJ1-2; D unresolved. Germline V lookup: CDR1 LNHDA, CDR2 SQIVND (reference sequence). This CDR3 is 13 amino acids long. With 6 bases removed from V and 7 bases from J, the gap between germline ends came to 15 bases. The DNA of the CDR3 is TGTGCCAGTAGAATGTCGGGGAGTGGTGGCTACACCTTC. Amino acid sequence: CASRMSGSGGYTF.

The chain recombines TRBV27 with TRBJ2-7; perhaps TRBD2 as D (5 bases). The CDR3 totals 14 residues. Between the trimmed V and J ends, which lost 3 bases and 2 bases, there was a span of 11 bases. The germline gives CDR1 MNHEY, CDR2 SMNVEV (reference sequence). The CDR3 region is CASSFGIKPYEQYF. In nucleotides, the CDR3 is TGTGCCAGCAGTTTCGGGATAAAACCCTACGAGCAGTACTTC.

A few counts support this clone. The chain employs TRBV7-9 and TRBJ1-1; D ambiguous. Trimming shortened V by 3 bases and J by 4 bases, and 12 bases separated the two germline ends. CDR1 is SEHNR, CDR2 FQNEAQ, per germline (reference sequence). The CDR3 spans 14 residues. CDR3 coding DNA: TGTGCCAGCAGCTTGGCGGGAGATGGCACTGAAGCTTTCTTT. Its translation: CASSLAGDGTEAFF.

As DNA, the CDR3 is TGCAGCGTTGAAGGGGGGGGGCAGGTGTACTATGGCTACACCTTC. It specifies CSVEGGGQVYYGYTF. The chain combines TRBV29-1 with TRBJ1-2; perhaps TRBD1 as D (6 bases). V was shortened by 1 base and J by 3 bases, with 15 bases between the two germline ends. Germline V lookup: CDR1 SQVTM, CDR2 ANQGSEA. The CDR3 spans 15 residues.

CDR3 region: CASSSAGPSTDTQYF. The CDR3 DNA sequence: TGTGCCAGCAGTTCCGCAGGGCCTAGCACAGATACGCAGTATTTT. The V and J genes are TRBV2 and TRBJ2-3; TRBD1 might be the D (5 bases). Germline V gene data show CDR1 as SNHLY and CDR2 as FYNNEI. Trimming left V 5 bases short and J 0 bases short, with 12 bases between. CDR3 length: 15 residues.

The gene calls are TRBV9 and TRBJ1-2; 8 positions agree with TRBD1. V shed 3 bases and J 2 bases; nucleotides not matched to a gene: 3. The CDR3 is 14 residues long. Germline loops: CDR1 SGDLS, CDR2 YYNGEE. This CDR3 is CASSAGGVNYGYTF. DNA of the CDR3: TGTGCCAGCAGCGCAGGGGGCGTCAACTATGGCTACACCTTC.

The CDR3 loop is CASSDYGGQPQHF. As DNA, the CDR3 is TGTGCCAGCAGTGATTACGGCGGGCAGCCCCAGCATTTT. This chain uses TRBV6-1 with TRBJ1-5; no definite D call. V lost 3 bases and J 7 bases, leaving 10 bases between the germline ends. Germline values: CDR1 MNHNS, CDR2 SASEGT. The CDR3 has 13 amino acids.

This sequence joins TRBV5-4 and TRBJ2-1; D perhaps matches TRBD2 (6 bases). Germline loops: CDR1 SGHNT, CDR2 YYREEE (reference sequence). Trimming took off 2 bases at V and 5 bases at J, with 14 bases between the two ends. This CDR3 has 15 residues. CDR3 sequence reads: CASSLSAGLHNEQFF. The CDR3 coding sequence is TGTGCCAGCAGCTTAAGCGCGGGGCTTCACAATGAGCAGTTCTTC.

J is TRBJ2-4 and V is TRBV5-1; possible D gene TRBD2, 5 bases. The CDR3 length is 16 residues. V was trimmed by 1 base and J by 7 bases, leaving 18 bases between them. CDR1 is SGHRS and CDR2 is YFSETQ in the germline V gene. The CDR3 region is CASSLMGTETGNIQYF. In nucleotides, the CDR3 is TGCGCCAGCAGCTTGATGGGTACGGAGACGGGGAACATTCAGTACTTC.

The rearrangement uses TRBV11-3 and TRBJ2-5; TRBD2 matches at 8 bases. The CDR3 length is 14 residues. The germline gives CDR1 SGHNT, CDR2 YENEEA. V shed 5 bases, J shed 7 bases, and the junction held 9 bases outside the gene matches. CDR3 DNA sequence: TGTGCCAGCAGCCGTAGCGGGGCCGCGGGGACCCAGTACTTC. This gives the protein CASSRSGAAGTQYF. Full variable domain (remainder filled in from reference TRBV11-3 and TRBJ2-5): EAGVVQSPRYKIIEKKQPVAFWCNPISGHNTLYWYLQNLGQGPELLIRYENEEAVDDSQLPKDRFSAERLKGVDSTLKIQPAELGDSAVYLCASSRSGAAGTQYFGPGTRLLVL.

The J gene is TRBJ1-4, the V gene TRBV5-5, with TRBD1 matching 8 bases. From germline, CDR1 is SGHKS and CDR2 YYEKEE (reference sequence). The CDR3 is 14 residues long. The trim removed 2 bases at V and 5 bases at J, leaving 2 bases unmatched. CDR3 coding DNA: TGTGCCAGCAGCTTATGGACAGGGAATGAAAAACTGTTTTTT. This gives the protein CASSLWTGNEKLFF.

The chain carries TRBV4-1 and TRBJ2-5; TRBD2 aligns across 11 bases. V lost 3 bases to trimming and J lost 5 bases; unmatched junction nucleotides: 11. The CDR3 spans 17 residues. Germline V gives CDR1 MGHRA, CDR2 YSYEKL. The CDR3 bases are TGCGCCAGCAGCCATGCCCAATCGATAGCGGGAGGGGAGACCCAGTACTTC. Amino acids: CASSHAQSIAGGETQYF.

This chain links TRBV10-3 with TRBJ2-4; 8 bases agree with TRBD2. The CDR3 has 15 residues. Germline CDR1 is ENHRY and CDR2 is SYGVKD. Trimming cost V 3 bases and J 7 bases; bases outside gene matches: 8. The CDR3 loop is CAISDGLARGNIQYF. The CDR3 coding sequence is TGTGCCATCAGTGATGGACTAGCACGAGGGAACATTCAGTACTTC.

The rearrangement uses TRBV5-1 and TRBJ2-7; 9 bases line up with TRBD1. Unmatched junction bases numbered 16, after V lost 0 bases and J lost 3 bases. The CDR3 consists of 19 residues. Germline CDR1 is SGHRS and CDR2 is YFSETQ. The CDR3 here is CASSLGLGRQQGADYEQYF. As DNA, the CDR3 is TGCGCCAGCAGCTTGGGCTTGGGAAGACAACAGGGGGCTGACTACGAGCAGTACTTC.

This clone has only a few counts. The rearrangement joins TRBV2 to TRBJ1-1, with no clear D. V was pared by 6 bases and J by 0 bases, with 8 bases between. Per the germline V gene, CDR1 is SNHLY and CDR2 is FYNNEI. This CDR3 region has 13 residues. As DNA, the CDR3 is TGTGCCAGCAGGTCCCAGGTGAACACTGAAGCTTTCTTT. It yields the protein CASRSQVNTEAFF. Looking up the rest from reference TRBV2 and TRBJ1-1 gives the full variable domain: EPEVTQTPSHQVTQMGQEVILRCVPISNHLYFYWYRQILGQKVEFLVSFYNNEISEKSEIFDDQFSVERPDGSNFTLKIRSTKLEDSAMYFCASRSQVNTEAFFGQGTRLTVV.

The chain recombines TRBV19 with TRBJ2-1; 7 positions agree with TRBD2. Germline loops: CDR1 LNHDA, CDR2 SQIVND (reference sequence). CDR3 length equals 14 residues. With 3 bases clipped from V and 2 bases from J, the junction kept 1 base outside the gene matches. Here the CDR3 DNA reads TGTGCCAGTAGTATCCGGGGGGCCTACAATGAGCAGTTCTTC. It codes for CASSIRGAYNEQFF.

The rearrangement uses TRBV27 and TRBJ1-2; 8 positions agree with TRBD1. This CDR3 has 13 residues. The ends lost 8 bases at V and 7 bases at J; junction bases unmatched: 9. The germline CDR1 and CDR2 sequences are MNHEY and SMNVEV (reference sequence). DNA for the CDR3: TGTGCCAGCCGTCAATGGACAGGGACTGGCTACACCTTC. This codes for CASRQWTGTGYTF.

The gene calls are TRBV5-4 and TRBJ2-3; D possibly corresponds to TRBD1 (6 bases). Germline V CDR1 and CDR2: SGHNT, YYREEE (reference sequence). Trimming took 2 bases from V and 0 from J, leaving 16 bases between them. This CDR3 has 17 residues. CDR3 region: CASSFGGLGPSTDTQYF. The CDR3 bases are TGTGCCAGCAGCTTTGGGGGCCTAGGCCCTAGCACAGATACGCAGTATTTT.

This clone was seen a handful of times. This same CDR3 is encoded by further DNA sequences in the sample. J is TRBJ1-1 and V is TRBV6-5; TRBD1 matches 7 bases. Germline CDR1 and CDR2: MNHEY and SVGAGI. J gave up 6 bases and V 6 bases, and 1 base lay outside the gene matches. The CDR3 has 11 amino acids. The CDR3 bases are TGTGCCAGCAGCCAGGGGGCTGAAGCTTTCTTT. This gives the protein CASSQGAEAFF.

Only a few counts were recorded for this clone. V gene TRBV2 combines with J gene TRBJ1-2; D is ambiguous. V lost 8 bases and J 4 bases, leaving 17 bases between the germline ends. The CDR3 consists of 14 residues. CDR1 and CDR2 (germline): SNHLY, FYNNEI. The CDR3 protein is CASAKGEASYGYTF. CDR3 sequence (DNA): TGTGCCAGCGCGAAGGGAGAGGCGAGCTATGGCTACACCTTC.

This clone was seen more than once but under ten times. This chain links TRBV6-5 with TRBJ1-1; D ambiguous. Germline V CDR1 and CDR2: MNHEY, SVGAGI. CDR3 length: 14 residues. Deletions cut 8 bases from V and 1 base from J, with 14 bases between. The CDR3 spells CASQLTEGNTEAFF. The DNA for the CDR3 is TGTGCCAGCCAGCTCACCGAGGGGAACACTGAAGCTTTCTTT.